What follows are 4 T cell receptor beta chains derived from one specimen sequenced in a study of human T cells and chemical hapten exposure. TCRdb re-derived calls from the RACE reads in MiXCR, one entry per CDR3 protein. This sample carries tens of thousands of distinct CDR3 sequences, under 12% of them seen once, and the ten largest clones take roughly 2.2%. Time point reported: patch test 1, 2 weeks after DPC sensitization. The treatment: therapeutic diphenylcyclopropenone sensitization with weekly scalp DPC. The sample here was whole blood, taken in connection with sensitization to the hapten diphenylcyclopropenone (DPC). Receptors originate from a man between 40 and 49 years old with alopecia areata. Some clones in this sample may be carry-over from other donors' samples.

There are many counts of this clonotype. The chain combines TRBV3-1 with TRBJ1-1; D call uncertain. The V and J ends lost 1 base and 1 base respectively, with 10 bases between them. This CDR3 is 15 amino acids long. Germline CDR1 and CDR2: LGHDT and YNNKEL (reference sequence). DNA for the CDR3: TGTGCCAGCAGCCAAGCCCTCAGAGGGAACACTGAAGCTTTCTTT. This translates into CASSQALRGNTEAFF. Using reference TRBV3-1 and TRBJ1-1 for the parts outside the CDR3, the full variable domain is DTAVSQTPKYLVTQMGNDKSIKCEQNLGHDTMYWYKQDSKKFLKIMFSYNNKELIINETVPNRFSPKSPDKAHLNLHINSLELGDSAVYFCASSQALRGNTEAFFGQGTRLTVV.

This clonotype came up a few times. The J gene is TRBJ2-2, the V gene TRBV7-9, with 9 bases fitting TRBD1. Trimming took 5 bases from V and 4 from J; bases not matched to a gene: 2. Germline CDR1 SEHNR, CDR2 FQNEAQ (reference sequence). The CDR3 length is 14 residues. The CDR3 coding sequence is TGTGCCAGCAGCCTGACAGGGGGCACCGGGGAGCTGTTTTTT. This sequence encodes CASSLTGGTGELFF.

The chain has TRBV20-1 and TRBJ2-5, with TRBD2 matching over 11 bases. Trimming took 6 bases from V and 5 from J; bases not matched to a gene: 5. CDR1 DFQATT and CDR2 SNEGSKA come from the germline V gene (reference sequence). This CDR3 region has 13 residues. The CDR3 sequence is CSAKPSGRETQYF. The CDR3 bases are TGCAGTGCGAAGCCTAGCGGGAGGGAGACCCAGTACTTC.

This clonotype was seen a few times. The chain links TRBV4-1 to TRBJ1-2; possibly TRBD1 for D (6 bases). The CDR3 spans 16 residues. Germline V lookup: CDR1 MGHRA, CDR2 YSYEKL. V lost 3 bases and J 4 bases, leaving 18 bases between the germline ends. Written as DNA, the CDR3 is TGCGCCAGCAGCCAGGTTCTTGGACAGCCTTTCTATGGCTACACCTTC. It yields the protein CASSQVLGQPFYGYTF.